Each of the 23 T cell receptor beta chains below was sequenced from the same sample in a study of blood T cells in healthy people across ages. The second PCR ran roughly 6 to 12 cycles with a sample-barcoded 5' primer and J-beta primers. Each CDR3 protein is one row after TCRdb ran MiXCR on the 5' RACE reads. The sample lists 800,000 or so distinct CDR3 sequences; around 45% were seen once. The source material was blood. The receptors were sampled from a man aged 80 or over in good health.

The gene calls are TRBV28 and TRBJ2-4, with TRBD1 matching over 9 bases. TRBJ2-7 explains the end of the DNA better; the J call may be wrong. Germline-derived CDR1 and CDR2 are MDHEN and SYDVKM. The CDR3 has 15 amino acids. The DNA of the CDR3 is TGTGCCAGCAGGAACCCAGGACAGGGGAACAACGAGCAGTACTTC. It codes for CASRNPGQGNNEQYF.

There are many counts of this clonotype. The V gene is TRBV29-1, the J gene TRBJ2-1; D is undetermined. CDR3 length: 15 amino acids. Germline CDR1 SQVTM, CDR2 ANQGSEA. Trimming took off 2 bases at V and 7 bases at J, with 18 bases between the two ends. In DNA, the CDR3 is TGCAGCGTTGAAATGTCCCCCCGTCACGTGAATGAGCAGTTCTTC. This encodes CSVEMSPRHVNEQFF.

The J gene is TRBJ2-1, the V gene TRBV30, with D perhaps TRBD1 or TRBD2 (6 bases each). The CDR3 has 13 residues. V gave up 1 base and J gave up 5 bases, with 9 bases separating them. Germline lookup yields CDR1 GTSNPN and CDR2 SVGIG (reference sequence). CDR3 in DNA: TGTGCCTGGAGTGCGGGGGCCCACAATGAGCAGTTCTTC. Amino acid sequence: CAWSAGAHNEQFF.

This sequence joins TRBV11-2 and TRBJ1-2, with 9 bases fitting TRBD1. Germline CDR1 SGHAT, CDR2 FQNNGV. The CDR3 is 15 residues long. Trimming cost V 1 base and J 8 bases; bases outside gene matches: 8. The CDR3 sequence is CASSLGGQGSGGYTF. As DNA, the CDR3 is TGTGCCAGCAGCTTAGGGGGACAGGGATCTGGCGGCTACACCTTC.

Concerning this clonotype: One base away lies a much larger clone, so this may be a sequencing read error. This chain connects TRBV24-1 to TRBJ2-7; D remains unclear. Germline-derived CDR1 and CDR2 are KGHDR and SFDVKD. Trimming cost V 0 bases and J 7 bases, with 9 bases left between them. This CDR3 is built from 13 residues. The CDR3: CATSDLSVLEQYF. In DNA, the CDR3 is TGTGCCACCAGTGATTTGAGCGTTTTAGAGCAGTACTTC.

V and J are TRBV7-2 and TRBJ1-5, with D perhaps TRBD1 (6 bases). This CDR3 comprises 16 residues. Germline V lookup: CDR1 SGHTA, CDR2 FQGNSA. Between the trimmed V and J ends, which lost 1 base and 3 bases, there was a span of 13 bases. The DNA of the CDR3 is TGTGCCAGCAGCTTAGGTGGGGGCAGGACCAATCAGCCCCAGCATTTT. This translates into CASSLGGGRTNQPQHF.

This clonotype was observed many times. DNA for the CDR3: TGCAGTGCCGAAGGACTAGCGGAAAGCACAGATACGCAGTATTTT. Its protein is CSAEGLAESTDTQYF. This chain links TRBV20-1 with TRBJ2-3; TRBD2 matches at 10 bases. Germline-derived CDR1 and CDR2 are DFQATT and SNEGSKA (reference sequence). This CDR3 region has 15 residues. V gave up 6 bases and J gave up 0 bases; unmatched junction bases: 6.

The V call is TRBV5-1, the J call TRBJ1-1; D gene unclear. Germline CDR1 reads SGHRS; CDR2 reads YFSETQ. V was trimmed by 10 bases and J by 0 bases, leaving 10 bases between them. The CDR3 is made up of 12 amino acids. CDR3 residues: CARGDVNTEAFF. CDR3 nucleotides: TGCGCCCGCGGCGACGTGAACACTGAAGCTTTCTTT.

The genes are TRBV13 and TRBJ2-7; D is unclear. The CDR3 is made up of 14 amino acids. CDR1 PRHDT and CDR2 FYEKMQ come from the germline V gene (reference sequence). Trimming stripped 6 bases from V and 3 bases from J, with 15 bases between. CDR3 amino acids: CASRVRGRHYEQYF. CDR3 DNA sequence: TGTGCCAGCAGGGTCCGTGGCAGGCACTACGAGCAGTACTTC.

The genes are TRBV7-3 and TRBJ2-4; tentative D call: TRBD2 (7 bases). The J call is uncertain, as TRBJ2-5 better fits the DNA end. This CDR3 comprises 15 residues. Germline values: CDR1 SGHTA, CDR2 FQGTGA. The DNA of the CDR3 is TGTGCCAGCAGCCTAATGGGGGGGCAATATGAGACCCAGTACTTC. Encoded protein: CASSLMGGQYETQYF.

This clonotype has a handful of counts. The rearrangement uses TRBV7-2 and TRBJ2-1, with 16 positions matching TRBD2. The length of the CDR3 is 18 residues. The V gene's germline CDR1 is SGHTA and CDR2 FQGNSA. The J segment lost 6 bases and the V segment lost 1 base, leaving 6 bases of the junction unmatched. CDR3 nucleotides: TGTGCCAGCAGCTTAGGAGGGACTAGCGGGAGGGCTGGCAATGAGCAGTTCTTC. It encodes CASSLGGTSGRAGNEQFF.

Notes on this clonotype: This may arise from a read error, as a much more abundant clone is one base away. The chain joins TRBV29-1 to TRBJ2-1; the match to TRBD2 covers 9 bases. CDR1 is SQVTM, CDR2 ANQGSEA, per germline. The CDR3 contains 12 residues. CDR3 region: CGVEGQRGAKFF. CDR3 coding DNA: TGCGGCGTCGAAGGTCAGCGGGGGGCGAAGTTCTTC.

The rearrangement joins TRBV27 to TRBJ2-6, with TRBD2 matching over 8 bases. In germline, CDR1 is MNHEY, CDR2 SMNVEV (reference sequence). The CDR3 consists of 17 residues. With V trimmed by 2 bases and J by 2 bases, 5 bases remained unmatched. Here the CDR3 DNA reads TGTGCCAGCAGTTTAAGGTATAGCGGGACTGGGGCCAACGTCCTGACTTTC. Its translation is CASSLRYSGTGANVLTF.

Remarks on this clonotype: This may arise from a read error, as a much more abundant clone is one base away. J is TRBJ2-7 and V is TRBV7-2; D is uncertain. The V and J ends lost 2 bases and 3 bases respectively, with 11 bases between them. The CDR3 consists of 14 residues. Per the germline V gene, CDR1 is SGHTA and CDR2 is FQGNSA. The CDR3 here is CASSLYSTNYEQYF. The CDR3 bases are TGTGCCAGCAGCTTATATAGCACCAACTACGAGCAGTACTTC.

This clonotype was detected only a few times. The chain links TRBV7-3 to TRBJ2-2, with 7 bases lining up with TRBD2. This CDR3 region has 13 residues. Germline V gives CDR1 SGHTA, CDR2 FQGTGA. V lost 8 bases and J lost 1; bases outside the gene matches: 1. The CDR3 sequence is CASASGNTGELFF. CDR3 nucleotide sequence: TGTGCCAGCGCTAGCGGGAACACCGGGGAGCTGTTTTTT.

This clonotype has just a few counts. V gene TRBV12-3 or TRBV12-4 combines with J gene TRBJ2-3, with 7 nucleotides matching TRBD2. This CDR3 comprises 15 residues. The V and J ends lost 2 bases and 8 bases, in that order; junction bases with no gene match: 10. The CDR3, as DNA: TGTGCCAGCAGTTTATTCGCGGGAGACAAGGTTACGCAGTATTTT. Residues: CASSLFAGDKVTQYF.

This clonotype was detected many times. CDR3 loop: CASSPSGQGAPNYGYTF. The CDR3 DNA reads TGCGCCAGCAGCCCCTCAGGACAGGGGGCGCCGAACTATGGCTACACCTTC. The chain uses TRBV4-3 and TRBJ1-2, with 11 bases matching TRBD1. The V segment lost 4 bases and the J segment 2 bases; nucleotides outside the gene matches: 9. This CDR3 has 17 residues. Germline V gene data show CDR1 as LGHNA and CDR2 as YSLEER.

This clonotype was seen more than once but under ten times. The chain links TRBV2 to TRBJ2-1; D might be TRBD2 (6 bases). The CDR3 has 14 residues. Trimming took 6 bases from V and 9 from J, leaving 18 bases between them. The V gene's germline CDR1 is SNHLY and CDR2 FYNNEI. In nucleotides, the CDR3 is TGTGCCAGCAGGCCGGGAGTATGGTTGGTTGAGCAGTTCTTC. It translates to CASRPGVWLVEQFF.

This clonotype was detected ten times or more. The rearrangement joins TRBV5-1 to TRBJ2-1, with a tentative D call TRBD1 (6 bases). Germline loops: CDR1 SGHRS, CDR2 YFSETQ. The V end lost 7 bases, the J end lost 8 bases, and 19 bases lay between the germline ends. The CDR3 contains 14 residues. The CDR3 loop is CASQSGGRNDEQFF. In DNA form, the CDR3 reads TGCGCCAGCCAGAGTGGGGGCCGGAACGATGAGCAGTTCTTC.

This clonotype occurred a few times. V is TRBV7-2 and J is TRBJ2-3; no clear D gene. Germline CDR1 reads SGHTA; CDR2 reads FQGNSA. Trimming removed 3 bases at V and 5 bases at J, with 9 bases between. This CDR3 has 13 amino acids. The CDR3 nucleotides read TGTGCCAGCAGCTTCGACCCCCAAGATACGCAGTATTTT. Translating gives CASSFDPQDTQYF.

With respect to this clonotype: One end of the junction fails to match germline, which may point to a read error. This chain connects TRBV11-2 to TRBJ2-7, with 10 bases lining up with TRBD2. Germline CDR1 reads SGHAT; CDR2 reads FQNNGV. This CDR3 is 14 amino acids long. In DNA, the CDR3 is TGTGCCAGCAGCGTAGATACAAGCGGGAGGGACGCGTACTTC. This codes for CASSVDTSGRDAYF.

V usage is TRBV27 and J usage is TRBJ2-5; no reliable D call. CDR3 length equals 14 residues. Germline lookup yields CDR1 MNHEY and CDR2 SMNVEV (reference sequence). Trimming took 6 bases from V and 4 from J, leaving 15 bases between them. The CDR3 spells CASRRKTTAETQYF. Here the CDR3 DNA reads TGTGCCAGCAGGCGTAAAACGACCGCAGAGACCCAGTACTTC.

In DNA, the CDR3 is TGTGCCAGCAGCTTAGGACGGACTAGCGGCTTCTACGAGCAGTACTTC. This codes for CASSLGRTSGFYEQYF. The chain links TRBV7-9 to TRBJ2-4; 10 bases agree with TRBD2. The closer fit of TRBJ2-7 to the DNA end suggests the J call may be wrong. The germline CDR1 and CDR2 sequences are SEHNR and FQNEAQ (reference sequence). This CDR3 is built from 16 residues.